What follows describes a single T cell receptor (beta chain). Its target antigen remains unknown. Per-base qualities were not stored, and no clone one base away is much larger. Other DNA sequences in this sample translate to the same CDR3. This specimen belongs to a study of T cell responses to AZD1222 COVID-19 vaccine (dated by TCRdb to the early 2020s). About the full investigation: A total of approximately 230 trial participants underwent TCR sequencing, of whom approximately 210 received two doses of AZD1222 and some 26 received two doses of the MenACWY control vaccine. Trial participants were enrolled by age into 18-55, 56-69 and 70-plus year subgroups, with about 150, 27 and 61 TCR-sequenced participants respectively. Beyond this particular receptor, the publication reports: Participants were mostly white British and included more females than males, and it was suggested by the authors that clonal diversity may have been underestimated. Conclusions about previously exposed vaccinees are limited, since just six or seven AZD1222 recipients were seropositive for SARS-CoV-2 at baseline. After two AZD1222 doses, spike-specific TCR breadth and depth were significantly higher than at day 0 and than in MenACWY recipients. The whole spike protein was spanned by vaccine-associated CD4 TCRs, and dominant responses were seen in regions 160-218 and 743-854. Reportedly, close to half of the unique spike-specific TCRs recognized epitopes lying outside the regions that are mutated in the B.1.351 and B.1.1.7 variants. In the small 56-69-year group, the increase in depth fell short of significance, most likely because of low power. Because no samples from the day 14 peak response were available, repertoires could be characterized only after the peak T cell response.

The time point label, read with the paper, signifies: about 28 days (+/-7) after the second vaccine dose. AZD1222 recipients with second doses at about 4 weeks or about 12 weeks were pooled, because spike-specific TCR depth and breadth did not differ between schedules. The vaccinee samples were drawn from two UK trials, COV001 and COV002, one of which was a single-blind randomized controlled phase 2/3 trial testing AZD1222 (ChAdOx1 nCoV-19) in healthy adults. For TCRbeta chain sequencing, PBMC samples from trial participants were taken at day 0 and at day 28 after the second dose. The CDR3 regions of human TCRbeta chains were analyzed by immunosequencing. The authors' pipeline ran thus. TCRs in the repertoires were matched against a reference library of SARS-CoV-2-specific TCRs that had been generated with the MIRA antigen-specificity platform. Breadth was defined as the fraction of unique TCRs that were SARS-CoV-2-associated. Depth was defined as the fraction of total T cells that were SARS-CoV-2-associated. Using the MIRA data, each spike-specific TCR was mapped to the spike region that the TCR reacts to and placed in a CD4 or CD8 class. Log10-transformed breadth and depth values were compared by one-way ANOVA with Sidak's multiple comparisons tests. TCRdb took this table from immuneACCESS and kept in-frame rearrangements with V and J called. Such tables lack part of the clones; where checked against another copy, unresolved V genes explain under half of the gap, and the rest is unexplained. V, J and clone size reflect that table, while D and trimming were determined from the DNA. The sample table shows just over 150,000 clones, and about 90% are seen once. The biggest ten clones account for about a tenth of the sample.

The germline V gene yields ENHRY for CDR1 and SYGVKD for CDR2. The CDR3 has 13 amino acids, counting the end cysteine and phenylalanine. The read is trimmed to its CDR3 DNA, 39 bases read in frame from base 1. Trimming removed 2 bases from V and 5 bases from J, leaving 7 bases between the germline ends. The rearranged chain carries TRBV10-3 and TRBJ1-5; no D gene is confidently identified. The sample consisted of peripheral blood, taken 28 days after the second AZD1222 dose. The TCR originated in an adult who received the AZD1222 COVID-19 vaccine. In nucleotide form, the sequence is TGTGCCATCAGTGAGGCCGCAGATCAGCCCCAGCATTTT. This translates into CAISEAADQPQHF.